Here is one T cell receptor beta chain with its context. The source of the sample is a study of monozygotic twins with inflammatory bowel disease. Germline values: CDR1 KGHSH, CDR2 LQKENI. This CDR3 spans 14 amino acids. No DNA is given; TCRdb re-called the 5' RACE reads and lists each CDR3 protein once. Seen in this sample are roughly 160,000 distinct CDR3 sequences; the ten most common clones hold roughly 2.4%. The rearrangement uses TRBV18 and TRBJ1-2. The source material was blood. The sequence was collected from a human donor with ulcerative colitis or Crohn's disease, or a healthy co-twin of an affected twin (not recorded which). This CDR3 reads CASSPGLLDYGYTF. Full variable domain (remainder filled in from reference TRBV18 and TRBJ1-2): NAGVMQNPRHLVRRRGQEARLRCSPMKGHSHVYWYRQLPEEGLKFMVYLQKENIIDESGMPKERFSAEFPKEGPSILRIQQVVRGDSAAYFCASSPGLLDYGYTFGSGTRLTVV.